This T cell receptor beta chain is drawn from a study of cytomegalovirus exposure and HLA in healthy donors. Whole-study findings and limits: A missense variant in DCLRE1C was later tied to TCR beta V- and J-gene trimming. The authors judged a highly shared variant cluster likely a sequencing artifact.

Trimming stripped 5 bases from V and 2 bases from J, with 11 bases between. The CDR3 consists of 13 residues. Looked up from germline, CDR1 is GTSNPN and CDR2 is SVGIG (reference sequence). Donors were nominally healthy when sampled, though unrecorded immune exposures were likely. In the PCR, 60 Vbeta and 13 Jbeta primers were used. Some clones are missing from TCRdb's copy, which holds only in-frame ones; the method was immunoSEQ multiplex PCR. The sample has about 130,000 clones; around 74% are singletons. With respect to this clone: The antigen is unknown.

The sample taken for sequencing was PBMCs. V and J are TRBV30 and TRBJ2-3; D is unresolved. The sequence came from a male donor in good health and CMV-seronegative. The CDR3 spells CAWSTELTDTQYF. CDR3 DNA sequence: TGTGCCTGGTCAACAGAGCTCACAGATACGCAGTATTTT.